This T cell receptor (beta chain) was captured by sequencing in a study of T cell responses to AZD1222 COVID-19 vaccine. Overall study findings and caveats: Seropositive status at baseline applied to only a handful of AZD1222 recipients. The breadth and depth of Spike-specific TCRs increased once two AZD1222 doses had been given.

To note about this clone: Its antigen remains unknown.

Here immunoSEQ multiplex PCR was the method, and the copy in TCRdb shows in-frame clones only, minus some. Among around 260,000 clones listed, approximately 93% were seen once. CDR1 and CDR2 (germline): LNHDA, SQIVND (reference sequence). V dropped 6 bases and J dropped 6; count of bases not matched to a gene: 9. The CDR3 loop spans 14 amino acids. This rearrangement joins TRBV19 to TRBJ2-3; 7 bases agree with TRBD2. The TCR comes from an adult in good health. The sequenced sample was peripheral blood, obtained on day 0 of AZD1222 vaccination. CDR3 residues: CASRRVGGVDTQYF. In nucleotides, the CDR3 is TGTGCCAGTAGGAGAGTGGGAGGGGTGGATACGCAGTATTTT.